The 18 T cell receptor beta chains below were found in one sample sequenced in a study of blood T cell repertoires in COVID-19. Only in-frame clones appear in the TCRdb table, and some are missing; sequencing was by immunoSEQ multiplex PCR. The repertoire consists of 110,000 to 150,000 clones, with around 89% occurring once and the leading ten covering approximately 9.9%. Sequenced: peripheral blood. The receptors stem from an elderly woman with acute or convalescent COVID-19.

The count of this clone is one. The chain is built from TRBV5-1 and TRBJ2-2, with TRBD1 matching 7 bases. This CDR3 comprises 15 residues. V lost 4 bases and J lost 5; bases outside the gene matches: 8. Germline V lookup: CDR1 SGHRS, CDR2 YFSETQ. The CDR3 sequence is CASSLRQGGTGELFF. For the CDR3, the DNA is TGCGCCAGCAGCCTCCGACAGGGCGGGACCGGGGAGCTGTTTTTT.

The V call is TRBV25-1, the J call TRBJ1-6; 8 nucleotides match TRBD1. CDR3 length equals 16 residues. Losses at the gene ends were 2 bases for V and 7 bases for J; bases not matched to a gene: 7. The germline CDR1 and CDR2 sequences are MGHDK and SYGVNS. In DNA form, the CDR3 reads TGTGCCAGCAGTGAAATCGCGGGGACAGGAAATTCACCCCTCCACTTT. The encoded protein is CASSEIAGTGNSPLHF.

This chain joins TRBV7-9 and TRBJ1-2, with 9 bases identical to TRBD1. V shed 4 bases and J 4 bases; nucleotides not matched to a gene: 10. This CDR3 is 16 amino acids long. Germline values: CDR1 SEHNR, CDR2 FQNEAQ (reference sequence). The CDR3 protein is CASSSLDRGKGYGYTF. CDR3 bases: TGTGCCAGCAGCTCCCTGGACAGGGGAAAAGGCTATGGCTACACCTTC.

On this clone: This sample includes further DNA sequences coding for the same CDR3. This chain connects TRBV7-9 to TRBJ2-5; 11 bases line up with TRBD1. The V gene end was trimmed by 6 bases and the J gene end by 2 bases; junction bases not matched to a gene: 2. The germline gives CDR1 SEHNR, CDR2 FQNEAQ (reference sequence). The CDR3 totals 14 residues. The DNA of the CDR3 is TGTGCCAGCAGTCGGGACAGGGGGCAAGAGACCCAGTACTTC. Translated: CASSRDRGQETQYF.

The genes are TRBV7-8 and TRBJ2-7; 8 bases fit TRBD1. J was trimmed by 3 bases and V by 7 bases; bases with no gene match: 8. The CDR3 spans 14 residues. Germline-derived CDR1 and CDR2 are SGHVS and FQNEAQ. The CDR3 DNA reads as TGTGCCAGCACCATCCGGGACAGGCACTACGAGCAGTACTTC. Its protein is CASTIRDRHYEQYF.

The V and J genes are TRBV27 and TRBJ1-1; TRBD1 aligns across 8 bases. The CDR3 runs 15 residues. The V gene's germline CDR1 is MNHEY and CDR2 SMNVEV (reference sequence). The junction had 5 bases not matched to a gene; V was cut back by 3 bases and J by 2 bases. Here the CDR3 DNA reads TGTGCCAGCAGTTTTCGCCAGGGGGCTAACACTGAAGCTTTCTTT. Its protein product is CASSFRQGANTEAFF.

The rearrangement links TRBV7-3 to TRBJ2-2; 8 bases line up with TRBD2. This CDR3 has 14 residues. Germline loops: CDR1 SGHTA, CDR2 FQGTGA. The V and J ends lost 7 bases and 7 bases, in that order; junction bases with no gene match: 8. DNA for the CDR3: TGTGCCAGCACCCCGGGAGGGGTGAACGGGGAGCTGTTTTTT. It codes for CASTPGGVNGELFF.

The rearrangement joins TRBV25-1 to TRBJ1-2; 9 nucleotides match TRBD1. The germline V gene encodes CDR1 MGHDK and CDR2 SYGVNS. The length of the CDR3 is 15 residues. V dropped 6 bases and J dropped 4; count of bases not matched to a gene: 9. The DNA of the CDR3 is TGTGCCAGCAGCGGTCCGGACAGGGGAGCCTATGGCTACACCTTC. Protein: CASSGPDRGAYGYTF.

The chain has TRBV7-9 and TRBJ2-6, with TRBD1 identical over 7 bases. Germline V CDR1 and CDR2: SEHNR, FQNEAQ (reference sequence). V was clipped by 6 bases and J by 2 bases; unmatched bases: 1. There are 14 residues in the CDR3. CDR3 sequence reads: CASRGGAGANVLTF. Written as DNA, the CDR3 is TGTGCCAGCAGAGGGGGCGCTGGGGCCAACGTCCTGACTTTC. Based on the CDR3 plus reference TRBV7-9 and TRBJ2-6, the full variable domain is DTGVSQNPRHKITKRGQNVTFRCDPISEHNRLYWYRQTLGQGPEFLTYFQNEAQLEKSRLLSDRFSAERPKGSFSTLEIQRTEQGDSAMYLCASRGGAGANVLTFGAGSRLTVL.

The rearrangement uses TRBV10-3 and TRBJ2-7, with TRBD2 matching 10 bases. The CDR3 extends over 16 amino acids. V shed 4 bases and J 0 bases; nucleotides not matched to a gene: 6. Germline CDR1 is ENHRY and CDR2 is SYGVKD. CDR3 nucleotides: TGTGCCATCAGTGGAGGAGCGGGGGGGAGCTCCTACGAGCAGTACTTC. Its protein is CAISGGAGGSSYEQYF.

The J gene is TRBJ1-5, the V gene TRBV6-2 or TRBV6-3; D gene unclear. Germline V gives CDR1 MNHEY, CDR2 SVGEGT. V was cut by 4 bases and J by 2 bases, with 9 bases left in between. This CDR3 is built from 14 residues. DNA for the CDR3: TGTGCCAGCAGTTCTCCGCGGGGCAATCAGCCCCAGCATTTT. It yields the protein CASSSPRGNQPQHF.

This clone appeared a single time. V gene TRBV27 combines with J gene TRBJ2-6, with 9 positions matching TRBD1. The J segment lost 0 bases and the V segment lost 3 bases, leaving 6 bases of the junction unmatched. The CDR3 loop spans 18 amino acids. From germline, CDR1 is MNHEY and CDR2 SMNVEV (reference sequence). The CDR3 region is CASSFTGTGNSGANVLTF. The CDR3 DNA reads TGTGCCAGCAGTTTTACGGGGACAGGGAACTCTGGGGCCAACGTCCTGACTTTC.

This chain uses TRBV6-5 with TRBJ1-1, with 10 nucleotides matching TRBD1. Germline CDR1 reads MNHEY; CDR2 reads SVGAGI. The CDR3 runs 13 residues. V was pared by 8 bases and J by 2 bases, with 2 bases of the junction left unmatched. In nucleotides, the CDR3 is TGTGCCAGCCGGGACAGGGGAAACACTGAAGCTTTCTTT. Its translation is CASRDRGNTEAFF.

The CDR3 spells CASSRDSLNIQYF. The CDR3 DNA follows: TGTGCCAGCAGTAGGGACTCCCTAAACATTCAGTACTTC. V and J are TRBV2 and TRBJ2-4, with D possibly being TRBD2 (6 bases). Germline CDR1 and CDR2: SNHLY and FYNNEI. V dropped 5 bases and J dropped 6 bases, with 11 bases sitting between them. The CDR3 runs 13 residues.

This clone was observed once. This sequence joins TRBV3-1 (or the pseudogene TRBV3-2) and TRBJ1-2, with unresolved D. The germline gives CDR1 LGHDT, CDR2 YNNKEL (reference sequence). The CDR3 runs 13 residues. The V end was cut by 1 base, the J end by 8 bases, with 11 bases between. In DNA, the CDR3 is TGTGCCAGCAGCCAAGGCGAGGGAACGGGCTACACCTTC. Its protein is CASSQGEGTGYTF.

This chain joins TRBV19 and TRBJ1-2; D gene uncertain. V lost 7 bases and J lost 0, with 21 bases in between. This CDR3 comprises 17 residues. Germline CDR1 LNHDA, CDR2 SQIVND (reference sequence). CDR3 sequence: CASISPGSVEANYGYTF. The CDR3 nucleotides are TGTGCCAGTATATCCCCCGGGAGCGTAGAAGCTAACTATGGCTACACCTTC.

The chain joins TRBV5-5 to TRBJ1-1; possible D gene TRBD1, 6 bases. The V gene's germline CDR1 is SGHKS and CDR2 YYEKEE (reference sequence). This CDR3 region has 14 residues. The V gene lost 3 bases and the J gene lost 6 bases, with 15 bases spanning the gap. Here the CDR3 DNA reads TGTGCCAGCAGCTGGCGGGGGGCAAAGGCTGAAGCTTTCTTT. This codes for CASSWRGAKAEAFF.

The rearrangement joins TRBV6-5 to TRBJ2-7; 7 nucleotides align to TRBD1. This CDR3 region has 14 residues. J lost 4 bases, V lost 2 bases, and 5 bases had no gene match. The germline CDR1 and CDR2 sequences are MNHEY and SVGAGI. The CDR3 DNA sequence: TGTGCCAGCAGTTACGGACAGGCCCTATACGAGCAGTACTTC. It translates to CASSYGQALYEQYF.